Shown below are 2 T cell receptor beta chains from a single sample sequenced in a study of CD8+CD57+ T cells in acquired aplastic anemia. TCR beta VDJ and CDR3 profiling used genomic DNA as template. TCRdb re-called the reads with MiXCR, one entry per CDR3 protein. The sample has 200,000 to 250,000 distinct CDR3 sequences; under 50% are singletons. Patients included in sequencing had previously demonstrated CD8+CD57+ cell expansion by flow cytometry. The sample comprised sorted CD4+, CD8+, or CD8+CD57+ T cells (not recorded which) from PBMCs. The receptors were gathered from a human donor with aplastic anemia.

This clonotype was seen at least ten times. The J gene is TRBJ2-2, the V gene TRBV5-1; D is unclear. This CDR3 has 13 residues. CDR1 is SGHRS, CDR2 YFSETQ, per germline. Deletions cut 4 bases from V and 7 bases from J, with 11 bases between. The DNA for the CDR3 is TGCGCCAGCAGCGTGTTTGAAATCGGGGAGCTGTTTTTT. Translating gives CASSVFEIGELFF.

This clonotype appeared once. CDR3 DNA: TGTGCCAGCAGCCCGCGGGAACTCGGTAGCAATTCACCCCTCCACTTT. It encodes CASSPRELGSNSPLHF. The chain couples TRBV7-2 to TRBJ1-6; no clear D gene. Trimming took off 5 bases at V and 7 bases at J, with 18 bases between the two ends. The V gene's germline CDR1 is SGHTA and CDR2 FQGNSA. The CDR3 length is 16 residues.